Sequencing of this TCR beta chain was carried out in a study of sequential checkpoint blockade in melanoma. Study summary: Randomization was 1:1 between first-line nivolumab→ipilimumab and ipilimumab→nivolumab.

Treatment noted: randomized to nivolumab then ipilimumab (arm A) or the reverse (arm B). Patients had received no earlier DNA-damaging chemotherapy. Assay used: immunoSEQ multiplex PCR; TCRdb lists only in-frame clones, some missing. The sample has about 9,900 clones, 50% to 70% seen once. This CDR3 spans 16 amino acids. CDR1 is SGHVS, CDR2 FNYEAQ, per germline. Trimming cost V 2 bases and J 0 bases, with 12 bases left between them. The chain uses TRBV7-6 and TRBJ2-3; tentatively, D is TRBD2 (6 bases). The TCR originated in a human donor with melanoma. This sample comprised CD8+ T cells sorted from blood (inferred from file names), obtained from a patient given nivolumab and ipilimumab in sequence. CDR3 protein: CASSLSLGTSTDTQYF. The DNA of the CDR3 is TGTGCCAGCAGCTTATCCCTCGGGACTAGCACAGATACGCAGTATTTT.